These 18 T cell receptor beta chains came from one sample sequenced in a study of cytomegalovirus exposure and HLA in healthy donors. This PCR relied on a set of 60 Vbeta primers and 13 Jbeta primers. The data were produced by immunoSEQ multiplex PCR, yet TCRdb's version contains in-frame clones alone and is incomplete. The sample table sets out about 44,000 clones. The sample was PBMCs. All receptors come from a male donor in good health and CMV-seronegative.

The rearrangement joins TRBV28 to TRBJ2-2; 7 nucleotides align to TRBD2. V lost 5 bases and J lost 4; bases outside the gene matches: 10. Germline loops: CDR1 MDHEN, CDR2 SYDVKM. CDR3 length equals 16 residues. The CDR3 loop is CASSPIQGGVTGELFF. The CDR3 DNA reads as TGTGCCAGCAGTCCTATCCAGGGAGGGGTCACCGGGGAGCTGTTTTTT.

The chain is built from TRBV28 and TRBJ2-3; 10 nucleotides line up with TRBD1. Germline V lookup: CDR1 MDHEN, CDR2 SYDVKM. The CDR3 runs to 15 residues. V lost 6 bases, J lost 3 bases, and 6 bases stayed unmatched. CDR3 region: CASSRDRGATDTQYF. The CDR3, as DNA: TGTGCCAGCAGCCGGGACAGGGGAGCGACAGATACGCAGTATTTT.

This sequence joins TRBV18 and TRBJ1-1; the match to TRBD1 covers 8 bases. V dropped 8 bases and J dropped 6; count of bases not matched to a gene: 11. This CDR3 is built from 14 residues. Germline CDR1 is KGHSH and CDR2 is LQKENI. DNA of the CDR3: TGTGCCAGCCGAGATACCGGGACAGGTCCTGAAGCTTTCTTT. Translating gives CASRDTGTGPEAFF.

V usage is TRBV5-6 and J usage is TRBJ2-1; D possibly corresponds to TRBD2 (7 bases). The CDR3 has 16 amino acids. CDR1 is SGHDT and CDR2 is YYEEEE in the germline V gene. V lost 0 bases and J lost 6, with 16 bases in between. As DNA, the CDR3 is TGTGCCAGCAGCTTGGGGAGCGGGGCCAGGGGCAATGAGCAGTTCTTC. Protein: CASSLGSGARGNEQFF.

CDR3 in DNA: TGTGCCAGCAGGAGGGACAGCACCGGGGAGCTGTTTTTT. This sequence encodes CASRRDSTGELFF. V and J are TRBV6-5 and TRBJ2-2, with TRBD1 matching 7 bases. The CDR3 totals 13 residues. Germline V gene sequence: CDR1 MNHEY, CDR2 SVGAGI. The ends lost 6 bases at V and 4 bases at J; junction bases unmatched: 2.

This sequence joins TRBV30 and TRBJ1-6; 8 nucleotides match TRBD1. Trimming took 2 bases from V and 6 from J; bases not matched to a gene: 0. Germline CDR1 and CDR2: GTSNPN and SVGIG (reference sequence). The length of the CDR3 is 13 residues. The CDR3 DNA is TGTGCCTGGAGTACAGGGGGTAATTCACCCCTCCACTTT. Protein product: CAWSTGGNSPLHF. Full variable domain (remainder filled in from reference TRBV30 and TRBJ1-6): SQTIHQWPATLVQPVGSPLSLECTVEGTSNPNLYWYRQAAGRGLQLLFYSVGIGQISSEVPQNLSASRPQDRQFILSSKKLLLSDSGFYLCAWSTGGNSPLHFGNGTRLTVT.

The chain has TRBV5-1 and TRBJ2-7; tentatively, D is TRBD1 (7 bases). V lost 4 bases, J lost 4 bases, and 12 bases lay in between. This CDR3 region has 13 residues. The germline V gene has CDR1 SGHRS and CDR2 YFSETQ. As DNA, the CDR3 is TGCGCCAGCAGCGGGGGGACAGCGTACGAGCAGTACTTC. Translating gives CASSGGTAYEQYF.

The V and J genes are TRBV28 and TRBJ1-2, with 7 bases that match TRBD1. This CDR3 spans 15 amino acids. CDR1 and CDR2 (germline): MDHEN, SYDVKM. J lost 3 bases, V lost 9 bases, and 13 bases had no gene match. CDR3 residues: CASSEQGNWDYGYTF. CDR3 DNA: TGTGCCAGTTCAGAACAGGGGAATTGGGACTATGGCTACACCTTC.

The chain uses TRBV19 and TRBJ1-1; the D gene is possibly TRBD1 (6 bases). The germline V and J ends were trimmed by 7 bases and 6 bases, with 18 bases remaining between them. The CDR3 totals 14 residues. Germline CDR1 is LNHDA and CDR2 is SQIVND (reference sequence). The CDR3 sequence is CASTEGGGWPEAFF. The CDR3 region has the DNA TGTGCCAGTACCGAGGGAGGGGGGTGGCCTGAAGCTTTCTTT.

The V gene is TRBV19, the J gene TRBJ1-1; 8 positions agree with TRBD1. The germline gives CDR1 LNHDA, CDR2 SQIVND (reference sequence). There are 13 residues in the CDR3. Trimming took 7 bases from V and 5 from J; bases not matched to a gene: 6. DNA of the CDR3: TGTGCCAGTATCAGGGACAGGAGAACTGAAGCTTTCTTT. It specifies CASIRDRRTEAFF.

The V and J genes are TRBV28 and TRBJ2-2; the D gene is possibly TRBD2 (5 bases). CDR3 length equals 15 residues. Germline V gene data show CDR1 as MDHEN and CDR2 as SYDVKM. V shed 6 bases and J shed 4 bases, with 15 bases lying between them. This CDR3 reads CASRHSSRFTGELFF. The CDR3 DNA reads as TGTGCCAGCAGGCATTCTAGCAGATTCACCGGGGAGCTGTTTTTT.

V and J are TRBV6-6 and TRBJ1-5; 10 positions match TRBD1. Germline trimming cut 6 bases from V and 5 bases from J; bases unmatched to any gene: 10. CDR3 length: 16 residues. Germline V gene data show CDR1 as MNHNY and CDR2 as SVGAGI (reference sequence). The CDR3 coding sequence is TGTGCCAGCAGCACCACAAGGACAGGGGGGGATCAGCCCCAGCATTTT. As protein: CASSTTRTGGDQPQHF.

This chain uses TRBV4-2 with TRBJ1-6, with 8 bases identical to TRBD1. Germline V gives CDR1 LGHNA, CDR2 YNFKEQ. This CDR3 has 17 amino acids. Trimming removed 2 bases from V and 9 bases from J; junction bases left unmatched: 12. Written as DNA, the CDR3 is TGTGCCAGCAGCCAATCGCGAGCAGGGGGCATTTTTTCACCCCTCCACTTT. As protein: CASSQSRAGGIFSPLHF.

The chain uses TRBV19 and TRBJ2-3, with TRBD1 identical over 10 bases. The CDR3 is 14 residues long. V lost 5 bases to trimming and J lost 5 bases; unmatched junction nucleotides: 4. CDR1 and CDR2 from the germline V gene are LNHDA and SQIVND (reference sequence). The CDR3 loop is CASSGGQGLDTQYF. CDR3 DNA sequence: TGTGCCAGTAGTGGGGGACAGGGGTTAGATACGCAGTATTTT.

The V call is TRBV7-9, the J call TRBJ2-1; D remains ambiguous. The length of the CDR3 is 16 residues. Trimming cost V 3 bases and J 2 bases, with 14 bases left between them. Germline CDR1 is SEHNR and CDR2 is FQNEAQ (reference sequence). The CDR3 loop reads CASSFSTSSTYNEQFF. The CDR3 region has the DNA TGTGCCAGCAGCTTTTCCACATCCTCGACCTACAATGAGCAGTTCTTC.

J is TRBJ2-1 and V is TRBV9; D not certain. Trimming removed 0 bases from V and 3 bases from J, with 10 bases in between. Germline values: CDR1 SGDLS, CDR2 YYNGEE. The CDR3 runs 15 residues. The CDR3 sequence is CASSVDRWSYNEQFF. The CDR3, as DNA: TGTGCCAGCAGCGTAGATAGGTGGAGCTACAATGAGCAGTTCTTC. Full variable domain (remainder filled in from reference TRBV9 and TRBJ2-1): DSGVTQTPKHLITATGQRVTLRCSPRSGDLSVYWYQQSLDQGLQFLIQYYNGEERAKGNILERFSAQQFPDLHSELNLSSLELGDSALYFCASSVDRWSYNEQFFGPGTRLTVL.

The chain couples TRBV5-3 to TRBJ1-2; D perhaps matches TRBD1 (6 bases). TRBV5-3 is an open reading frame whose function is uncertain. The CDR3 has 17 amino acids. V was shortened by 0 bases and J by 4 bases, with 19 bases between the two germline ends. CDR3 sequence reads: CARSLGPLGQLGYGYTF. The CDR3 nucleotides are TGTGCCAGAAGCTTGGGGCCCCTTGGACAGCTAGGCTATGGCTACACCTTC.

This chain uses TRBV7-2 with TRBJ2-2, with a possible D match to TRBD1 (5 bases). From germline, CDR1 is SGHTA and CDR2 FQGNSA. The CDR3 is 14 amino acids. The ends were cut back, 5 bases at V and 1 base at J, with 8 bases in the middle. CDR3 DNA sequence: TGTGCCAGCAGCCACCAGGGGAACACCGGGGAGCTGTTTTTT. Protein product: CASSHQGNTGELFF. Drawing the rest from reference TRBV7-2 and TRBJ2-2, the complete variable domain is GAGVSQSPSNKVTEKGKDVELRCDPISGHTALYWYRQSLGQGLEFLIYFQGNSAPDKSGLPSDRFSAERTGGSVSTLTIQRTQQEDSAVYLCASSHQGNTGELFFGEGSRLTVL.